This T cell receptor beta chain derives from a study of Graves' ophthalmopathy and Graves' hyperthyroidism. Turning to the study itself: Stable hyperthyroidism referred to disease that showed no ophthalmopathy within 18 months of follow-up.

Patients were excluded if they had other autoimmune diseases or uncontrolled infections, and likewise if pregnancy or lactation applied. General study findings and limits: Appearing in blood as well were most expanded thyroid clonotypes above 0.001 frequency.

J lost 7 bases, V lost 1 base, and 10 bases had no gene match. The CDR3 is 15 amino acids. Looked up from germline, CDR1 is SQVTM and CDR2 is ANQGSEA. This clonotype was seen at least ten times. The antigen remains unidentified. TCR beta CDR3 regions were amplified from RNA transcripts. The first-round RT-PCR employed HTBI primers together with the Qiagen OneStep RT-PCR kit. A multiplex PCR was then performed as the second round. TCRdb itself ran the multiplex PCR reads through MiXCR, one entry per CDR3 protein. The sample includes some 1.1 million distinct CDR3 sequences, less than 45% of them seen just once.

This clonotype was sampled from an adult man with Graves' hyperthyroidism. This sequence joins TRBV29-1 and TRBJ2-7, with TRBD2 identical over 10 bases. Sequencing was carried out using peripheral blood or thyroid tissue (not recorded which). CDR3 sequence: CSVEARTSGKAEQYF. CDR3 sequence (DNA): TGCAGCGTTGAAGCCAGGACTAGCGGTAAAGCAGAGCAGTACTTC.